This T cell receptor (beta chain) was retrieved from a study of T-cell reconstitution after alpha-beta-depleted transplantation in children. From germline, CDR1 is SGHVS and CDR2 FNYEAQ. The ends were cut back, 1 base at V and 6 bases at J, with 34 bases in the middle. The CDR3 runs to 22 residues. This clonotype has at least ten counts. Preparing the TCRbeta library involved the use of unique molecular identifiers. TCRdb redid the calling of the PCR reads with MiXCR, one entry per CDR3 protein. The data show about 260,000 distinct CDR3 sequences, with around a tenth seen just once and around 24% held by the top ten.

The TCR was taken from a male patient between 2 and 10 years old who had a stem cell transplant for chronic granulomatous disease, so the T cells may come from the graft donor. The starting material was peripheral blood, obtained 180 days after TCRalphabeta/CD19-depleted stem cell transplant. The rearrangement joins TRBV7-6 to TRBJ2-1; TRBD2 is a possible D gene (5 bases). The CDR3 reads CASSLVIHGGGAVFEPGNEQFF. The CDR3 DNA reads as TGTGCCAGCAGCTTAGTAATACACGGCGGAGGAGCGGTTTTTGAGCCCGGCAATGAGCAGTTCTTC.